These 17 T cell receptor beta chains share one sample of origin, sequenced in a study of metastatic and nonmetastatic thyroid tumors. Treatment of any kind had been given to no patient before thyroid surgery. TCRdb re-called the PCR reads with MiXCR. The sample records around 40,000 clones, roughly a sixth being singletons. The sequenced material came from blood. The receptors here all came from a male donor with papillary thyroid cancer or a benign thyroid nodule (not recorded which). Some clones in this sample may be carry-over from other donors' samples.

Many counts were recorded for this clone. The rearrangement joins TRBV5-1 to TRBJ1-3; D call uncertain. Germline-derived CDR1 and CDR2 are SGHRS and YFSETQ. This CDR3 has 19 residues. The ends were cut back, 4 bases at V and 0 bases at J, with 23 bases in the middle. This chain's CDR3 is CASSPESPPALLSGNTIYF. In DNA form, the CDR3 reads TGCGCCAGCAGCCCGGAAAGTCCTCCGGCACTACTCTCTGGAAACACCATATATTTT.

This clone was picked up many times. The chain employs TRBV25-1 and TRBJ1-4; 7 bases match TRBD1. The CDR3 runs 16 residues. Germline trimming cut 3 bases from V and 8 bases from J; bases unmatched to any gene: 12. Germline V gives CDR1 MGHDK, CDR2 SYGVNS. CDR3 protein: CASSDPLVTGLEKLFF. The CDR3 DNA reads as TGTGCCAGCAGTGACCCCCTTGTGACAGGGTTAGAAAAACTGTTTTTT.

This clone was observed once. The J gene is TRBJ1-2, the V gene TRBV20-1, with 9 bases matching TRBD1. J was trimmed by 8 bases and V by 6 bases; bases with no gene match: 7. This CDR3 is built from 12 residues. Germline-derived CDR1 and CDR2 are DFQATT and SNEGSKA (reference sequence). As DNA, the CDR3 is TGCAGTGCACCGACAGGGGGACACGGCTACACCTTC. Translated: CSAPTGGHGYTF.

This clone was recorded only once. V and J are TRBV24-1 and TRBJ2-7; TRBD2 matches at 10 bases. Germline-derived CDR1 and CDR2 are KGHDR and SFDVKD. CDR3 length equals 17 residues. V was pared by 9 bases and J by 4 bases, with 17 bases of the junction left unmatched. CDR3 sequence (DNA): TGTGCCACCCCAACAGGGAATCTAGCGGGAGTTGGGTACGAGCAGTACTTC. It specifies CATPTGNLAGVGYEQYF.

This clone is medium-sized by share. The V call is TRBV12-3 or TRBV12-4, the J call TRBJ2-3; no firm D call. The CDR3 is 13 amino acids. V was clipped by 1 base and J by 6 bases, with 8 bases between them. CDR3 coding DNA: TGTGCCAGCAGTTTAGGGTCTGGGGATACGCAGTATTTT. Protein product: CASSLGSGDTQYF.

This clone was counted ten times or more. The chain employs TRBV7-9 and TRBJ1-5; possibly TRBD1 for D (5 bases). The V gene's germline CDR1 is SEHNR and CDR2 FQNEAQ (reference sequence). V lost 5 bases and J 0 bases, leaving 17 bases between the germline ends. The length of the CDR3 is 17 residues. This chain's CDR3 is CASSTGPGRNSNQPQHF. CDR3 sequence (DNA): TGTGCCAGCAGCACGGGACCGGGGCGAAATAGCAATCAGCCCCAGCATTTT.

This clone was seen repeatedly, ten times or more. The V call is TRBV29-1, the J call TRBJ2-2; 14 bases align to TRBD2. The germline gives CDR1 SQVTM, CDR2 ANQGSEA. CDR3 length: 15 residues. V lost 6 bases and J lost 6; bases outside the gene matches: 6. CDR3 loop: CSVGGTSGSPGELFF. As DNA, the CDR3 is TGCAGCGTGGGAGGGACTAGCGGGAGTCCCGGGGAGCTGTTTTTT.

This clone was seen at least ten times. The chain uses TRBV7-8 and TRBJ2-1, with D tentatively TRBD1 (5 bases). Per germline, CDR1 SGHVS and CDR2 FQNEAQ. V lost 5 bases and J lost 0, with 11 bases in between. The CDR3 is 15 amino acids. The CDR3 sequence is CASSRDRGSYNEQFF. The CDR3 DNA is TGTGCCAGCAGCCGAGACAGAGGCTCCTACAATGAGCAGTTCTTC.

At least ten counts were recorded for this clone. V gene TRBV7-2 combines with J gene TRBJ2-1, with D perhaps assigned TRBD1 or TRBD2 (5 bases each). V lost 4 bases, J lost 8 bases, and 24 bases lay in between. The CDR3 spans 17 residues. From germline, CDR1 is SGHTA and CDR2 FQGNSA. The CDR3 DNA follows: TGTGCCAGCAGCTCTGGGGGACGGATGGGAAGGAACGATGAGCAGTTCTTC. Translated: CASSSGGRMGRNDEQFF.

This clone counts as medium-sized. This sequence joins TRBV7-9 and TRBJ1-6; D remains unclear. Germline V gives CDR1 SEHNR, CDR2 FQNEAQ (reference sequence). The CDR3 spans 12 residues. V lost 5 bases to trimming and J lost 5 bases, with 4 bases between them. The CDR3 loop reads CASSPNNSPLHF. The CDR3 DNA is TGTGCCAGCAGCCCCAATAATTCACCCCTCCACTTT. Full variable domain (remainder filled in from reference TRBV7-9 and TRBJ1-6): DTGVSQNPRHKITKRGQNVTFRCDPISEHNRLYWYRQTLGQGPEFLTYFQNEAQLEKSRLLSDRFSAERPKGSFSTLEIQRTEQGDSAMYLCASSPNNSPLHFGNGTRLTVT.

This clone was seen many times. This rearrangement joins TRBV13 to TRBJ2-4; 9 bases line up with TRBD2. J lost 8 bases, V lost 2 bases, and 7 bases had no gene match. The germline gives CDR1 PRHDT, CDR2 FYEKMQ (reference sequence). The CDR3 runs to 15 residues. The CDR3: CASSLRAGGVDIQYF. The DNA for the CDR3 is TGTGCCAGCAGCTTAAGAGCGGGAGGTGTGGACATTCAGTACTTC. The full variable domain, with the rest looked up from reference TRBV13 and TRBJ2-4, is AAGVIQSPRHLIKEKRETATLKCYPIPRHDTVYWYQQGPGQDPQFLISFYEKMQSDKGSIPDRFSAQQFSDYHSELNMSSLELGDSALYFCASSLRAGGVDIQYFGAGTRLSVL.

This clone showed up many times. V gene TRBV20-1 combines with J gene TRBJ2-1; 12 nucleotides align to TRBD2. The CDR3 covers 15 residues. Germline V gene sequence: CDR1 DFQATT, CDR2 SNEGSKA (reference sequence). J gave up 9 bases and V 5 bases, and 11 bases lay outside the gene matches. In nucleotides, the CDR3 is TGCAGTGCTCAAGCTAGCGGGAGGGCCAGGAGTGAGCAGTTCTTC. It is translated as CSAQASGRARSEQFF.

This clone was found many times. This chain connects TRBV5-1 to TRBJ2-1, with 9 bases lining up with TRBD1. CDR3 length: 15 amino acids. Trimming removed 3 bases from V and 15 bases from J; junction bases left unmatched: 16. Germline values: CDR1 SGHRS, CDR2 YFSETQ. CDR3 sequence (DNA): TGCGCCAGCAGCTGGACGGGACAGGGTAATCCCTATTCGTTCTTC. This translates into CASSWTGQGNPYSFF.

This clone has more than one count but fewer than ten. One end of the junction is discordant with germline, which a read error may explain. V gene TRBV6-5 combines with J gene TRBJ2-5; no firm D call. The CDR3 totals 13 residues. The germline CDR1 and CDR2 sequences are MNHEY and SVGAGI. CDR3 bases: TGTGCCAGCAGTTACATGTCCGAAGATACCCAGTACTTC. It is translated as CASSYMSEDTQYF.

The chain combines TRBV7-6 with TRBJ2-3; 7 bases are a match to TRBD2. The J call could be wrong; TRBJ2-5 is a better fit for the DNA end. The CDR3 runs 15 residues. The germline V gene encodes CDR1 SGHVS and CDR2 FNYEAQ. CDR3 protein: CASSPRTSATSTQYF. The CDR3 coding sequence is TGTGCCAGCAGCCCTCGTACTAGCGCCACCAGTACCCAGTACTTC.

Notes on this clone: Just one base apart from a much larger clone, this may be a read error. The J gene is TRBJ2-7, the V gene TRBV12-3 or TRBV12-4; D may be TRBD2 (6 bases). The last part of the DNA fits TRBJ2-5 better; the J call may be wrong. This CDR3 is 16 amino acids long. This chain's CDR3 is CASSHPAGWPSETQYF. For the CDR3, the DNA is TGTGCCAGCAGTCACCCCGCGGGATGGCCCTCAGAGACCCAGTACTTC.

This clone came up many times. The chain employs TRBV19 and TRBJ1-2; no firm D call. The germline CDR1 and CDR2 sequences are LNHDA and SQIVND (reference sequence). The CDR3 totals 14 residues. V shed 1 base and J shed 6 bases, with 12 bases lying between them. The CDR3 here is CASSIGPERDGYTF. CDR3 bases: TGTGCCAGTAGTATAGGCCCCGAAAGGGATGGCTACACCTTC.